A single sample gave rise to the 22 T cell receptor beta chains below, sequenced in a study of CD8 T cell repertoires and HIV-1 epitope variants. TCRdb keeps only in-frame clones here, not all; method: immunoSEQ multiplex PCR. The sample carries some 87,000 clones, more than 65% recorded once. Source material: uncultured baseline CD8+ T cells from peripheral blood mononuclear cells (PBMCs). The source is a male donor with HIV.

The V gene is TRBV7-9, the J gene TRBJ2-5; TRBD2 matches at 7 bases. Germline V gene sequence: CDR1 SEHNR, CDR2 FQNEAQ (reference sequence). V was pared by 8 bases and J by 2 bases, with 11 bases of the junction left unmatched. The CDR3 runs 15 residues. The CDR3 sequence: CASSGGAGFQETQYF. The CDR3 DNA follows: TGTGCCAGCTCCGGGGGAGCGGGGTTTCAAGAGACCCAGTACTTC.

V gene TRBV7-9 combines with J gene TRBJ2-4; D gene unclear. In germline, CDR1 is SEHNR, CDR2 FQNEAQ (reference sequence). The CDR3 has 16 amino acids. The V and J ends lost 1 base and 0 bases respectively, with 10 bases between them. CDR3 protein: CASSLEVLKAKNIQYF. CDR3 bases: TGTGCCAGCAGCTTAGAGGTGCTAAAAGCCAAAAACATTCAGTACTTC.

The V call is TRBV5-4, the J call TRBJ2-5, with TRBD2 matching over 14 bases. The germline V gene encodes CDR1 SGHNT and CDR2 YYREEE (reference sequence). V lost 7 bases and J lost 4; bases outside the gene matches: 0. This CDR3 is 13 amino acids long. CDR3 sequence: CASGTSGRETQYF. For the CDR3, the DNA is TGTGCCAGCGGGACTAGCGGGAGAGAGACCCAGTACTTC. The variable domain in full, with the rest retrieved from reference TRBV5-4 and TRBJ2-5, is ETGVTQSPTHLIKTRGQQVTLRCSSQSGHNTVSWYQQALGQGPQFIFQYYREEENGRGNFPPRFSGLQFPNYSSELNVNALELDDSALYLCASGTSGRETQYFGPGTRLLVL.

CDR3 nucleotide sequence: TGTGCCAGCAGTCAGGACAGGAATCAGCCCCAGCATTTT. The encoded protein is CASSQDRNQPQHF. This rearrangement joins TRBV6-1 to TRBJ1-5, with TRBD1 matching 7 bases. CDR3 size: 13 residues. Germline CDR1 is MNHNS and CDR2 is SASEGT. J was trimmed by 4 bases and V by 5 bases; bases with no gene match: 2.

The chain combines TRBV7-6 with TRBJ2-7; D is unresolved. CDR1 is SGHVS, CDR2 FNYEAQ, per germline. This CDR3 has 12 residues. V was cut by 1 base and J by 5 bases, with 6 bases left in between. CDR3 nucleotide sequence: TGTGCCAGCAGCTTAGTCCAGCACGAGCAGTACTTC. Protein: CASSLVQHEQYF. The complete variable domain, with remaining parts taken from reference TRBV7-6 and TRBJ2-7, reads GAGVSQSPRYKVTKRGQDVALRCDPISGHVSLYWYRQALGQGPEFLTYFNYEAQQDKSGLPNDRFSAERPEGSISTLTIQRTEQRDSAMYRCASSLVQHEQYFGPGTRLTVT.

The chain links TRBV7-2 to TRBJ1-2; D is uncertain. Germline lookup yields CDR1 SGHTA and CDR2 FQGNSA. There are 13 residues in the CDR3. V was trimmed by 5 bases and J by 5 bases, leaving 12 bases between them. The CDR3 coding sequence is TGTGCCAGCAGCGACCGGATCTTATATGGCTACACCTTC. Its protein product is CASSDRILYGYTF.

This chain uses TRBV6-6 with TRBJ2-7; a possible D gene is TRBD1 (5 bases). The V and J ends lost 5 bases and 5 bases respectively, with 13 bases between them. Germline CDR1 is MNHNY and CDR2 is SVGAGI (reference sequence). The CDR3 length is 13 residues. The CDR3 protein is CASSLTGSNEQYF. CDR3 bases: TGTGCCAGCAGTCTCACAGGTTCCAACGAGCAGTACTTC.

The genes are TRBV5-4 and TRBJ2-7, with D possibly being TRBD1 or TRBD2 (6 bases each). V dropped 5 bases and J dropped 5 bases, with 14 bases sitting between them. The CDR3 sequence is 13 residues long. Germline assignment: CDR1 SGHNT and CDR2 YYREEE (reference sequence). CDR3 sequence (DNA): TGTGCCAGCAGTATAGGGGGGTCCCACGAGCAGTACTTC. As protein: CASSIGGSHEQYF.

This clone was counted once. For the CDR3, the DNA is TGTGCCAGCAGCCCCCGGGGGCTGAACACTGAAGCTTTCTTT. It codes for CASSPRGLNTEAFF. V gene TRBV7-2 combines with J gene TRBJ1-1, with a tentative D call TRBD1 (6 bases). The CDR3 sequence is 14 residues long. In germline, CDR1 is SGHTA, CDR2 FQGNSA. V lost 5 bases, J lost 0 bases, and 10 bases lay in between. Together with reference TRBV7-2 and TRBJ1-1, the CDR3 gives the full variable domain: GAGVSQSPSNKVTEKGKDVELRCDPISGHTALYWYRQSLGQGLEFLIYFQGNSAPDKSGLPSDRFSAERTGGSVSTLTIQRTQQEDSAVYLCASSPRGLNTEAFFGQGTRLTVV.

In this sample, this clone turned up once. The gene calls are TRBV6-5 and TRBJ2-2, with D tentatively TRBD2 (6 bases). V was clipped by 7 bases and J by 5 bases, with 14 bases between them. CDR3 length equals 14 residues. CDR1 is MNHEY, CDR2 SVGAGI, per germline. CDR3 DNA: TGTGCCAGCAAACGCCCCGGGGGAACCGGGGAGCTGTTTTTT. This codes for CASKRPGGTGELFF.

The chain combines TRBV5-1 with TRBJ2-7; 7 bases agree with TRBD2. V trimming: 4 bases; J trimming: 2 bases; junction bases outside the gene matches: 12. This CDR3 comprises 16 residues. Germline CDR1 reads SGHRS; CDR2 reads YFSETQ. CDR3 protein: CASSPYGTTLTYEQYF. The DNA for the CDR3 is TGCGCCAGCAGCCCCTATGGGACTACCCTGACCTACGAGCAGTACTTC.

In DNA form, the CDR3 reads TGTGCCTGGAAGTTATTAATGAACACTGAAGCTTTCTTT. As protein: CAWKLLMNTEAFF. V and J are TRBV30 and TRBJ1-1; D unresolved. Trimming took off 4 bases at V and 0 bases at J, with 9 bases between the two ends. Germline lookup yields CDR1 GTSNPN and CDR2 SVGIG (reference sequence). This CDR3 is 13 amino acids long.

The table lists this clone with a count of one. V and J are TRBV7-7 and TRBJ2-3; 9 bases are shared with TRBD2. V trimming: 2 bases; J trimming: 4 bases; junction bases outside the gene matches: 4. CDR1 and CDR2 from the germline V gene are SSHAT and FNYEAQ (reference sequence). This CDR3 has 15 residues. The CDR3 nucleotides are TGTGCCAGCAGCTTACTAGCGGGGAGCTCAGATACGCAGTATTTT. This sequence encodes CASSLLAGSSDTQYF.

This clone was seen more than once but under ten times. The gene calls are TRBV28 and TRBJ1-4; D is perhaps TRBD1 (6 bases). Trimming left V 3 bases short and J 1 base short, with 12 bases between. CDR1 is MDHEN and CDR2 is SYDVKM in the germline V gene. The CDR3 loop spans 16 amino acids. The CDR3 loop reads CASSFSRGGTNEKLFF. The CDR3, as DNA: TGTGCCAGCAGTTTCTCTCGAGGGGGAACTAATGAAAAACTGTTTTTT.

The V call is TRBV7-9, the J call TRBJ2-7, with 8 bases fitting TRBD2. In germline, CDR1 is SEHNR, CDR2 FQNEAQ (reference sequence). This CDR3 is built from 15 residues. V lost 11 bases, J lost 2 bases, and 14 bases stayed unmatched. Here the CDR3 reads CALGSWGAGAYEQYF. CDR3 in DNA: TGTGCCCTGGGATCGTGGGGAGCGGGGGCCTACGAGCAGTACTTC.

The V and J genes are TRBV5-4 and TRBJ2-3; the match to TRBD2 covers 11 bases. In germline, CDR1 is SGHNT, CDR2 YYREEE (reference sequence). There are 15 residues in the CDR3. With V trimmed by 0 bases and J by 8 bases, 5 bases remained unmatched. The CDR3 DNA reads as TGTGCCAGCAGCTTGGGACTAGCGGGGCCCGGTACGCAGTATTTT. Amino acids: CASSLGLAGPGTQYF.

The chain recombines TRBV10-3 with TRBJ1-2; 9 bases are shared with TRBD1. This CDR3 is 12 amino acids long. Germline V lookup: CDR1 ENHRY, CDR2 SYGVKD. With 7 bases clipped from V and 5 bases from J, the junction kept 2 bases outside the gene matches. The CDR3 loop is CAINRGQYGYTF. For the CDR3, the DNA is TGTGCCATCAACAGGGGGCAATATGGCTACACCTTC.

This clone was seen once. J is TRBJ1-6 and V is TRBV4-1, with D hard to call. Trimming left V 1 base short and J 0 bases short, with 10 bases between. The germline CDR1 and CDR2 sequences are MGHRA and YSYEKL. The CDR3 is 17 amino acids. Here the CDR3 reads CASSQGLQSSYNSPLHF. DNA of the CDR3: TGCGCCAGCAGCCAAGGTCTACAGAGCTCCTATAATTCACCCCTCCACTTT.

The chain carries TRBV6-5 and TRBJ2-7, with D possibly being TRBD1 or TRBD2 (7 bases each). The germline V and J ends were trimmed by 6 bases and 9 bases, with 21 bases remaining between them. The CDR3 loop spans 14 amino acids. CDR1 is MNHEY, CDR2 SVGAGI, per germline. CDR3 in amino acids: CASSQSRGRVGQYF. The CDR3 DNA reads as TGTGCCAGCAGCCAAAGCAGGGGGAGGGTAGGGCAGTACTTC.

The DNA for the CDR3 is TGTGCCAGCAGCCCGGGACAGGGAATGACTAATGAAAAACTGTTTTTT. This translates into CASSPGQGMTNEKLFF. The chain links TRBV11-2 to TRBJ1-4, with 9 positions matching TRBD1. CDR1 and CDR2 (germline): SGHAT, FQNNGV. The junction had 6 bases not matched to a gene; V was cut back by 5 bases and J by 2 bases. The CDR3 runs 16 residues.

This clone was seen more than once but under ten times. The chain employs TRBV5-1 and TRBJ2-1, with TRBD2 matching over 8 bases. The length of the CDR3 is 15 residues. CDR1 is SGHRS, CDR2 YFSETQ, per germline. V shed 2 bases, J shed 6 bases, and the junction held 7 bases outside the gene matches. The CDR3 region is CASSFGSGGPNEQFF. CDR3 nucleotide sequence: TGCGCCAGCAGCTTTGGGTCGGGAGGGCCCAATGAGCAGTTCTTC.

This clone was seen many times. The gene calls are TRBV28 and TRBJ2-7; D remains ambiguous. Germline CDR1 and CDR2: MDHEN and SYDVKM. Deletions cut 4 bases from V and 3 bases from J, with 13 bases between. This CDR3 contains 14 residues. CDR3 DNA sequence: TGTGCCAGCAGTTCACCCCGCCAGAACTACGAGCAGTACTTC. Translated: CASSSPRQNYEQYF.